This TCR beta chain was recorded in a study of blood T cell repertoires in COVID-19. Background on the study: The samples span acute and convalescent COVID-19 from the United States, Italy and Spain. In each case, the material was cDNA or gDNA derived from T cells, B-cell-depleted T cells, or PBMCs.

The V end lost 8 bases, the J end lost 2 bases, and 16 bases lay between the germline ends. CDR3 length: 15 amino acids. Germline V gene lookup returns CDR1 SNHLY and CDR2 FYNNEI. Per the authors' pipeline: Amplified reference gene primers provided the basis for estimating nucleated cell counts. The data were produced by immunoSEQ multiplex PCR, yet TCRdb's version contains in-frame clones alone and is incomplete. The DNA gave D and trimming, while V, J and clone size come from that table. Here the sample spans over 45,000 clones, about four fifths being singletons. This chain joins TRBV2 and TRBJ2-1; D might be TRBD1 (6 bases). The specimen sequenced was peripheral blood. This TCR derives from a man aged 50 to 60 with active COVID-19. CDR3 loop: CASPRKSGAYNEQFF. In nucleotides, the CDR3 is TGTGCCAGCCCCCGCAAGTCAGGGGCCTACAATGAGCAGTTCTTC.